The 7 T cell receptor beta chains reported below all come from one sample, sequenced in a study of T cell responses to AZD1222 COVID-19 vaccine. TCRdb's copy holds only in-frame clones and misses some; the assay was immunoSEQ multiplex PCR. The sample lists about 140,000 clones; approximately 90% were seen once. The input for sequencing was peripheral blood, taken on day 0 of AZD1222 vaccination. Receptor source: an adult in good health.

This chain links TRBV6-5 with TRBJ2-1; unclear D gene. Germline lookup yields CDR1 MNHEY and CDR2 SVGAGI. V lost 6 bases and J 12 bases, leaving 21 bases between the germline ends. This CDR3 region has 14 residues. CDR3 amino acids: CASRVSRAPDGQFF. CDR3 DNA sequence: TGTGCCAGCAGAGTAAGTAGGGCTCCGGACGGGCAGTTCTTC.

The V gene is TRBV9, the J gene TRBJ2-1, with D uncertain. Germline CDR1 reads SGDLS; CDR2 reads YYNGEE. This CDR3 has 14 amino acids. V lost 4 bases to trimming and J lost 5 bases, with 13 bases between them. The CDR3 DNA sequence: TGTGCCAGCAGCCTGGGGTTGGATGACAATGAGCAGTTCTTC. As protein: CASSLGLDDNEQFF.

The genes are TRBV2 and TRBJ1-2; tentatively, D is TRBD1 (5 bases). CDR1 and CDR2 from the germline V gene are SNHLY and FYNNEI. Trimming removed 11 bases at V and 4 bases at J, with 20 bases between. There are 14 residues in the CDR3. The CDR3 nucleotides are TGTGCCCGAGCGGGGGAACCCTTCCCCTATGGCTACACCTTC. This sequence encodes CARAGEPFPYGYTF.

The V and J genes are TRBV9 and TRBJ1-2; D is undetermined. The CDR3 runs 14 residues. Germline V lookup: CDR1 SGDLS, CDR2 YYNGEE. The ends were cut back, 2 bases at V and 1 base at J, with 9 bases in the middle. Here the CDR3 reads CASSVRALNYGYTF. CDR3 in DNA: TGTGCCAGCAGCGTTCGGGCCCTTAACTATGGCTACACCTTC.

The V gene is TRBV28, the J gene TRBJ2-1, with TRBD2 matching over 11 bases. CDR1 MDHEN and CDR2 SYDVKM come from the germline V gene. The CDR3 has 17 amino acids. J gave up 10 bases and V 7 bases, and 18 bases lay outside the gene matches. In nucleotides, the CDR3 is TGTGCCAGCACCATACTTCTTCGGCTAGCGGGAGGAAACGAGCAGTTCTTC. Its protein product is CASTILLRLAGGNEQFF. The whole variable domain, remainder taken from reference TRBV28 and TRBJ2-1, is DVKVTQSSRYLVKRTGEKVFLECVQDMDHENMFWYRQDPGLGLRLIYFSYDVKMKEKGDIPEGYSVSREKKERFSLILESASTNQTSMYLCASTILLRLAGGNEQFFGPGTRLTVL.

The rearrangement links TRBV6-1 to TRBJ1-2; a possible D gene is TRBD1 (6 bases). V lost 2 bases, J lost 4 bases, and 11 bases lay in between. CDR1 is MNHNS and CDR2 is SASEGT in the germline V gene. The CDR3 is made up of 14 amino acids. The CDR3 coding sequence is TGTGCCAGCAGTGAAATTGGGACACCCTATGGCTACACCTTC. Protein: CASSEIGTPYGYTF.

As for this clone: At one end the junction does not follow the germline gene, possibly because of a read error. This chain joins TRBV6-1 and TRBJ1-1, with D possibly TRBD1 on 6 matching bases. The CDR3 runs 11 residues. Germline values: CDR1 MNHNS, CDR2 SASEGT. CDR3 residues: CASREEGGAFF. CDR3 coding DNA: TGTGCCAGCAGGGAAGAGGGGGGAGCTTTCTTT.